This is a list of T cell receptor beta chains from one sample in a study of blood T cell repertoires in COVID-19. Measured with immunoSEQ multiplex PCR; TCRdb has only the in-frame clones, and not every one. The sample carries tens of thousands of clones, roughly four fifths recorded once. Source material: peripheral blood. These receptors all stem from a man aged 55 to 70 with COVID-19, enrolled during active disease. CDR3s include the opening cysteine and the closing phenylalanine or tryptophan. A D gene is named only where the DNA matches it firmly. Size is omitted from some rows. Given values are once, few, many or a class for expanded clones.

clone_size j_call cdr3_length v_call d_call cdr3_nt cdr3_aa
NA TRBJ1-5 16 TRBV27 NA TGTGCCAGCAGCCCCAGAAACGACAATTCCAATCAGCCCCAGCATTTT CASSPRNDNSNQPQHF
NA TRBJ1-5 14 TRBV15 NA TGTGCCACCAGCAGAAGCACCCTAGATCAGCCCCAGCATTTT CATSRSTLDQPQHF
NA TRBJ2-5 13 TRBV7-8 NA TGTGCCAGCAGACACTACCAACAAGAGACCCAGTACTTC CASRHYQQETQYF
NA TRBJ1-6 16 TRBV7-9 TRBD1 TGTGCCAGCAGCCCCTGGGACAGGGGGAAAAATTCACCCCTCCACTTT CASSPWDRGKNSPLHF
NA TRBJ2-2 15 TRBV6-6 NA TGTGCCAGCAGTTACACCGGGTTAGTGGCCGGGGAGCTGTTTTTT CASSYTGLVAGELFF
few TRBJ2-3 16 TRBV6-5 TRBD2 TGTGCCAGCAGTTACTCGCTAGCGGGGGGAACAGATACGCAGTATTTT CASSYSLAGGTDTQYF
NA TRBJ2-7 16 TRBV11-3 TRBD1 TGTGCCAGCAGTTTGGATGGACAGGGGGGATCGTACGAGCAGTACTTC CASSLDGQGGSYEQYF
NA TRBJ1-5 14 TRBV6-2/TRBV6-3 TRBD1 TGTGCCAGCAGCTCCGGGACAGCGCATCGGCCCCAGCATTTT CASSSGTAHRPQHF
NA TRBJ1-1 14 TRBV2 NA TGTGCCAGCACCGACGCCAGGCCGAACACTGAAGCTTTCTTT CASTDARPNTEAFF
NA TRBJ2-5 13 TRBV5-6 NA TGTGCCAGCAGCTTGTGGCACCAAGAGACCCAGTACTTC CASSLWHQETQYF
NA TRBJ1-3 16 TRBV6-5 NA TGTGCCAGCAGTTCCATTCACGGGAGCTCTGGAAACACCATATATTTT CASSSIHGSSGNTIYF
once TRBJ1-6 23 TRBV24-1 NA TGTGCCACCAGTGATGGGGAACCGGGACCTAATAACACGCGGGGCTCCTATAATTCACCCCTCCACTTT CATSDGEPGPNNTRGSYNSPLHF
NA TRBJ2-3 14 TRBV3-1/TRBV3-2 NA TGTGCCAGCAGCCGCAGGGGATCCGCAGATACGCAGTATTTT CASSRRGSADTQYF
NA TRBJ2-1 13 TRBV12-3/TRBV12-4 NA TGTGCCAGCAGTTTCAACATATTCAATGAGCAGTTCTTC CASSFNIFNEQFF
NA TRBJ2-1 14 TRBV7-9 NA TGTGCCAGCAGCTTTGAGTCGGGGGAATGGGAGCAGTTCTTC CASSFESGEWEQFF
NA TRBJ2-3 14 TRBV7-3 TRBD2 TGTGCCAGCAGCTCAAGCGGGGGGGCGAGTACGCAGTATTTT CASSSSGGASTQYF
NA TRBJ2-7 15 TRBV3-1/TRBV3-2 TRBD1 TGTGCCAGCAGCCAGGGGACAGTCAGCTCCTACGAGCAGTACTTC CASSQGTVSSYEQYF
NA TRBJ1-1 13 TRBV7-6 NA TGTGCCAGCAGCTTGGCGGTGGGCACTGAAGCTTTCTTT CASSLAVGTEAFF
NA TRBJ1-5 17 TRBV19 TRBD1 TGTGCCAGTAGTCCTCCTAGGAGGGCGGACAGGAATCAGCCCCAGCATTTT CASSPPRRADRNQPQHF
NA TRBJ2-1 17 TRBV30 TRBD2 TGTGCCTGGAGCGTAACAAAGGGACTAGCGGGAAGCAATGAGCAGTTCTTC CAWSVTKGLAGSNEQFF
NA TRBJ1-6 14 TRBV2 TRBD1 TGTGCCAGCAACCGGGACAGGGTTGGTTCACCCCTCCACTTT CASNRDRVGSPLHF
NA TRBJ2-2 14 TRBV29-1 NA TGCAGCGTTAGCCGGGACACCAAAACCGGGGAGCTGTTTTTT CSVSRDTKTGELFF
NA TRBJ1-2 19 TRBV19 NA TGTGCCAGTAGTTTCACCCCCCCGGGACCCGGGAGGTCGAACTATGGCTACACCTTC CASSFTPPGPGRSNYGYTF
NA TRBJ2-1 14 TRBV19 NA TGTGCCAGTACTGCTCGTTCCCGGGGGAATGAGCAGTTCTTC CASTARSRGNEQFF
NA TRBJ2-7 14 TRBV11-2 TRBD2 TGTGCCAGCAGGTTTACGGGAGGGCCTCACGAGCAGTACTTC CASRFTGGPHEQYF
NA TRBJ1-4 17 TRBV15 NA TGTGCCACCAGCAGAGAGAGACCGGCGGTTGTTGGTGAAAAACTGTTTTTT CATSRERPAVVGEKLFF
NA TRBJ2-7 8 TRBV7-8 NA TGTGCCAGCAGCTTTCAGAACTTC CASSFQNF
once TRBJ2-5 15 TRBV11-3 TRBD2 TGTGCCAGCAGCTCACTAGCGGGAGCTTGGGAGACCCAGTACTTC CASSSLAGAWETQYF
NA TRBJ1-2 12 TRBV5-4 NA TGTGCCAGCAGCTTGGGAGCAGGGCCCTACACCTTC CASSLGAGPYTF
NA TRBJ1-2 15 TRBV11-2 NA TGTGCCAGCAGCTCAAAACTCCGAGCTAACTATGGCTACACCTTC CASSSKLRANYGYTF
NA TRBJ2-1 16 TRBV6-2/TRBV6-3 NA TGTGCCAGCAGTTACGGGCAGCTTAGCTCCTACAATGAGCAGTTCTTC CASSYGQLSSYNEQFF
NA TRBJ2-3 15 TRBV20-1 TRBD2 TGCAGTGCTAGTAGGCCAGCGGGAAACACAGATACGCAGTATTTT CSASRPAGNTDTQYF
NA TRBJ1-2 15 TRBV30 NA TGTGCCTGGAGCCCCGGCCGTGGACACATCTATGGCTACACCTTC CAWSPGRGHIYGYTF
NA TRBJ2-7 15 TRBV6-1 NA TGTGCCAGCAGTGAACCCGGACAGAGACCCTACGAGCAGTACTTC CASSEPGQRPYEQYF
NA TRBJ2-6 15 TRBV19 NA TGTGCCAGTAGTACTGACTGGGCTGGGGCCAACGTCCTGACTTTC CASSTDWAGANVLTF
NA TRBJ1-5 13 TRBV12-3/TRBV12-4 NA TGTGCCAGCAGACAGGGCGGCAATCAGCCCCAGCATTTT CASRQGGNQPQHF
NA TRBJ1-5 15 TRBV6-6 NA TGTGCCAGCAGCTATGGCAGGGGCAAGGATTCGCCCCAGCATTTT CASSYGRGKDSPQHF
NA TRBJ2-1 19 TRBV3-1/TRBV3-2 NA TGTGCCAGCAGCGCCCGGACGGGAAGGGCGGGCCGGGGAGACAATGAGCAGTTCTTC CASSARTGRAGRGDNEQFF
NA TRBJ2-2 15 TRBV13 TRBD2 TGTGCCAGCAGCGAGAGGCGACTAGCTCCCGGGGAGCTGTTTTTT CASSERRLAPGELFF
NA TRBJ1-5 15 TRBV6-5 TRBD1 TGTGCCAGCAGAGAGGGAGACAGGGAATGGCAGCCCCAGCATTTT CASREGDREWQPQHF
NA TRBJ1-4 16 TRBV19 TRBD1 TGTGCCAGTACGGGCCAGGGGGTTGGAGCTAATGAAAAACTGTTTTTT CASTGQGVGANEKLFF
NA TRBJ2-1 15 TRBV10-3 TRBD2 TGTGCCATCAGCGGGACTAGCGGGGGTGCGGATGAGCAGTTCTTC CAISGTSGGADEQFF
NA TRBJ2-7 15 TRBV7-8 NA TGTGCCAGCAGCTTAGTGGTTGAAACCTACTACGAGCAGTACTTC CASSLVVETYYEQYF
NA TRBJ2-7 11 TRBV3-1/TRBV3-2 NA TGTGCCAGCAGCTCTCTCTACGAGCAGTACTTC CASSSLYEQYF
few TRBJ1-2 13 TRBV14 NA TGTGCCAGCAGCCAAGAACTCAGGGGCCGCTACACCTTC CASSQELRGRYTF
NA TRBJ2-4 16 TRBV4-3 TRBD2 TGCGCCAGCAGCCAAGATCAGGGATGGGCGGGGGACATTCAGTACTTC CASSQDQGWAGDIQYF
NA TRBJ1-3 15 TRBV6-1 NA TGTGCCAGCAGTGAAGCGGGGGCCCTGGGAAACACCATATATTTT CASSEAGALGNTIYF
NA TRBJ2-3 16 TRBV5-5 TRBD2 TGTGCCAGCAGCTTCTTAGCGGGACCCTCCACAGATACGCAGTATTTT CASSFLAGPSTDTQYF
NA TRBJ2-7 11 TRBV5-1 NA TGCGCCAGCAGCTTTGGAGGCGAGCAGTACTTC CASSFGGEQYF
NA TRBJ2-3 14 TRBV24-1 NA TGTGCCACCCGCGGAACGGCTAGCACAGATACGCAGTATTTT CATRGTASTDTQYF